Sequencing of this T cell receptor beta chain was carried out in a study of blood T cell repertoires in COVID-19 (dated by TCRdb to 2020 to 2021). Describing the broader study: The collaborator samples originated in the United States, Italy and Spain and spanned the acute and convalescent phases of COVID-19. The prospective study material was composed of cDNA or gDNA derived from T cells, B-cell-depleted T cells, or PBMCs. Subjects who had been exposed to COVID-19, were actively infected with it, or had recovered from it provided the deeply sampled blood TCRbeta repertoires that made up the dataset. The repertoires were made available in a free public database intended to serve as a resource for research on the immune response to SARS-CoV-2. Samples were obtained from the ongoing ImmuneRACE study (first 160 participants) and from over 1,000 subjects provided by 6 global collaborators. The sample metadata nearly always contained a de-identified subject ID, COVID-19 status, age in years and sex. HLA class I and class II types, where available, came from metadata supplied by the sample provider rather than from assay-based typing. Findings and caveats that apply to the study as a whole: Clinical and demographic metadata were provided uncurated, with the amount varying by source and participant.

CDR1 and CDR2 (DFQATT, SNEGSKA) derive from the germline V gene (reference sequence). Germline trimming amounts to 6 bases on V and 0 bases on J, with 14 as the count of junction bases outside the gene matches. The CDR3 starts with the cysteine, ends with the phenylalanine, and has 18 residues. Just the 54-base CDR3 DNA is kept, in frame starting at base 1. Samples from volunteer blood donors who had recovered from COVID-19 were contributed by a second Seattle source. Whole blood was collected in K2EDTA tubes by collaborating institutions according to the institutions' own protocols. Collaborator samples were shipped for TCRbeta analysis as frozen whole blood, isolated PBMCs, or DNA extracted from either sample type. TCRbeta CDR3 regions were amplified from genomic DNA by means of the immunoSEQ Assay, a bias-controlled multiplex PCR. In the authors' own workflow: The number of nucleated cells in each sample was estimated by amplification of reference gene primers within the assay. To quantify the absolute abundance of each unique TCRbeta CDR3 rearrangement, sequence reads were collapsed and filtered. For each sample, productive Simpson clonality was calculated as the square root of Simpson's diversity index across productive rearrangements. TCRdb mirrors the immuneACCESS table, restricted to in-frame sequences. Some clones are absent from its copies; in checked studies, under half trace to an unresolved V gene, and the reason for the others is unknown. The V and J calls and clone size are taken from that table; D and trimming were inferred from the DNA. The sample data list about 260,000 clones, and about nine tenths of these were observed just once. The top ten clones comprise over 1.2% of the sample.

In the case of this clone: Its specific antigen is unknown. No much larger clone exists at a distance of one base, and base qualities are not known.

The chain couples TRBV20-1 to TRBJ2-1; 10 bases in between match TRBD1. The sequence was obtained from a woman between 40 and 50 years old who had recovered from COVID-19. The sequencing input was peripheral blood. The nucleotide sequence is TGCAGTGCCAGTCCGGGACAGGGGCCTTCCTCCTCCTACAATGAGCAGTTCTTC. It translates to CSASPGQGPSSSYNEQFF.